Shown below are 15 T cell receptor beta chains from a single sample sequenced in a study of control samples from healthy donors and cancer patients. Some clones are missing from TCRdb's copy, which holds only in-frame ones; the method was immunoSEQ multiplex PCR. The table lists 70,000 to 75,000 clones, under 90% of them singletons, with approximately 18% in the top ten. Sequencing was performed on PBMCs. The origin of the receptors is a man in his sixties with lung cancer.

The chain carries TRBV30 and TRBJ1-4; D remains unclear. The V end lost 7 bases, the J end lost 0 bases, and 9 bases lay between the germline ends. CDR3 size: 13 residues. From germline, CDR1 is GTSNPN and CDR2 SVGIG (reference sequence). The CDR3 DNA sequence: TGTGCCTTGACTCCTACAACTAATGAAAAACTGTTTTTT. It codes for CALTPTTNEKLFF.

The chain recombines TRBV24-1 with TRBJ2-7, with TRBD1 as a possible D gene (6 bases). The germline CDR1 and CDR2 sequences are KGHDR and SFDVKD. This CDR3 is built from 13 residues. Between the trimmed V and J ends, which lost 4 bases and 5 bases, there was a span of 11 bases. The CDR3 is CATSDPTGDEQYF. In DNA form, the CDR3 reads TGTGCCACCAGTGACCCGACAGGTGACGAGCAGTACTTC.

The chain carries TRBV7-2 and TRBJ1-1; D gene uncertain. Germline loops: CDR1 SGHTA, CDR2 FQGNSA. V gave up 4 bases and J gave up 5 bases, with 14 bases separating them. The CDR3 is made up of 14 amino acids. The CDR3 region is CASSSRTWGTEAFF. The CDR3 DNA reads TGTGCCAGCAGCTCGAGGACGTGGGGAACTGAAGCTTTCTTT.

This chain links TRBV30 with TRBJ1-5, with 7 bases fitting TRBD1. J was trimmed by 2 bases and V by 0 bases; bases with no gene match: 7. This CDR3 is built from 16 residues. Germline assignment: CDR1 GTSNPN and CDR2 SVGIG (reference sequence). CDR3 residues: CAWSVPGRGGNQPQHF. The CDR3 region has the DNA TGTGCCTGGAGTGTACCTGGCAGGGGGGGCAATCAGCCCCAGCATTTT.

The V gene is TRBV7-2, the J gene TRBJ2-5; 8 positions agree with TRBD1. Germline V gene sequence: CDR1 SGHTA, CDR2 FQGNSA. The length of the CDR3 is 13 residues. V lost 6 bases and J lost 4; bases outside the gene matches: 4. The CDR3 nucleotides are TGTGCCAGCAGTTCTGGACAGGGAGAGACCCAGTACTTC. It yields the protein CASSSGQGETQYF.

The chain combines TRBV11-2 with TRBJ1-3; D not certain. Trimming took off 2 bases at V and 2 bases at J, with 7 bases between the two ends. Germline CDR1 is SGHAT and CDR2 is FQNNGV. This CDR3 region has 14 residues. CDR3 sequence reads: CASSLQGAGNTIYF. Written as DNA, the CDR3 is TGTGCCAGCAGCTTACAAGGAGCTGGAAACACCATATATTTT. Full variable domain (missing parts from reference TRBV11-2 and TRBJ1-3): EAGVAQSPRYKIIEKRQSVAFWCNPISGHATLYWYQQILGQGPKLLIQFQNNGVVDDSQLPKDRFSAERLKGVDSTLKIQPAKLEDSAVYLCASSLQGAGNTIYFGEGSWLTVV.

The gene calls are TRBV7-9 and TRBJ2-5, with D uncertain. CDR3 size: 18 residues. CDR1 is SEHNR and CDR2 is FQNEAQ in the germline V gene (reference sequence). Trimming stripped 0 bases from V and 0 bases from J, with 17 bases between. The CDR3 loop reads CASSLAYTTSWDQETQYF. CDR3 sequence (DNA): TGTGCCAGCAGCTTAGCATATACGACCAGCTGGGACCAAGAGACCCAGTACTTC.

V is TRBV10-3 and J is TRBJ2-5; D may be TRBD1 (6 bases). Germline-derived CDR1 and CDR2 are ENHRY and SYGVKD. The CDR3 consists of 17 residues. The V end was cut by 3 bases, the J end by 4 bases, with 21 bases between. CDR3 sequence (DNA): TGTGCCATCAGTGAATCCGCTGTCAACAGGGAGAGAGAGACCCAGTACTTC. It yields the protein CAISESAVNRERETQYF.

This clone was recorded only once. V and J are TRBV30 and TRBJ1-6, with 10 positions matching TRBD1. The CDR3 length is 14 residues. The V gene end was trimmed by 0 bases and the J gene end by 10 bases; junction bases not matched to a gene: 3. The germline gives CDR1 GTSNPN, CDR2 SVGIG (reference sequence). CDR3 DNA: TGTGCCTGGAGTGTACGGGACAGGGGATCACCCCTCCACTTT. Translated, it gives CAWSVRDRGSPLHF.

The chain uses TRBV10-2 and TRBJ1-6, with TRBD1 matching over 10 bases. Trimming at V came to 4 bases and at J to 10 bases, leaving 7 bases not matched to a gene. This CDR3 has 15 residues. CDR1 WSHSY and CDR2 SAAADI come from the germline V gene. The CDR3 loop is CASSGRTGGRSPLHF. DNA of the CDR3: TGCGCCAGCAGTGGGCGGACAGGGGGAAGATCACCCCTCCACTTT.

V gene TRBV19 combines with J gene TRBJ1-5, with 7 bases aligning to TRBD1. Germline V CDR1 and CDR2: LNHDA, SQIVND (reference sequence). J gave up 0 bases and V 3 bases, and 5 bases lay outside the gene matches. This CDR3 has 16 amino acids. This CDR3 is CASSIQGVFSNQPQHF. DNA of the CDR3: TGTGCCAGTAGTATCCAGGGGGTCTTTAGCAATCAGCCCCAGCATTTT.

The chain couples TRBV3-1 (or the pseudogene TRBV3-2) to TRBJ2-7; D call uncertain. The germline V gene has CDR1 LGHDT and CDR2 YNNKEL (reference sequence). V was trimmed by 4 bases and J by 8 bases, leaving 15 bases between them. CDR3 length: 13 amino acids. In DNA, the CDR3 is TGTGCCAGCAGCCGGCGTTACGCCGACCAGCAGTACTTC. Protein: CASSRRYADQQYF.

The genes are TRBV25-1 and TRBJ1-2, with no clear D. The CDR3 loop spans 13 amino acids. V lost 1 base to trimming and J lost 3 bases, with 6 bases between them. Germline CDR1 reads MGHDK; CDR2 reads SYGVNS. The CDR3 here is CASSELADYGYTF. In DNA form, the CDR3 reads TGTGCCAGCAGTGAATTGGCAGACTATGGCTACACCTTC.

This clone was observed a single time. The V call is TRBV23-1, the J call TRBJ1-5; tentative D call: TRBD1 (6 bases). TRBV23-1 is placed among ORFs of uncertain function. The V end lost 9 bases, the J end lost 0 bases, and 18 bases lay between the germline ends. This CDR3 is 16 amino acids long. CDR3 sequence (DNA): TGCGCCAGTCCCCCCGGACAGAAGACTAGCAATCAGCCCCAGCATTTT. As protein: CASPPGQKTSNQPQHF.

The gene calls are TRBV10-2 and TRBJ2-7; 8 positions agree with TRBD1. The CDR3 totals 13 residues. The germline gives CDR1 WSHSY, CDR2 SAAADI. Trimming took 8 bases from V and 3 from J; bases not matched to a gene: 6. CDR3 residues: CASRTDRGYEQYV. The CDR3 DNA follows: TGCGCCAGCCGGACAGACAGGGGCTACGAGCAGTACGTC.